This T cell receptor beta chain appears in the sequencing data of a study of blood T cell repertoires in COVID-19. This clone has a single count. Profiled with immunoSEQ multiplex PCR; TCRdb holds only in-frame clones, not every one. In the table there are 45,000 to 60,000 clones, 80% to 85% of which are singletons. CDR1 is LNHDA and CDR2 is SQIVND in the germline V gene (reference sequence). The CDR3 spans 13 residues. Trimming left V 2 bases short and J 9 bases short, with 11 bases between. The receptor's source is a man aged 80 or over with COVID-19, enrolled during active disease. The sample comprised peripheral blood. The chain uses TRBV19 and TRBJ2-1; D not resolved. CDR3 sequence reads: CASSITKEAEQFF. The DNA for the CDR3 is TGTGCCAGTAGTATAACTAAAGAGGCTGAGCAGTTCTTC.